A single sample gave rise to the 16 T cell receptor beta chains below, sequenced in a study of shared clonotypes between healthy human individuals. The repertoire was sequenced with immunoSEQ multiplex PCR; TCRdb's copy has only in-frame clones and lacks some. The sample lists around 88,000 clones; about 70% were seen once. Input material: memory CD8+ T cells sorted from blood. As for subset: CD45RO+ cells pooled with CCR7-negative TemRA cells. The receptor source for this set is a man aged 25 to 40 in good health.

This clone was seen a handful of times. The rearrangement joins TRBV10-3 to TRBJ2-1; tentative D call: TRBD1 (6 bases). The CDR3 spans 17 residues. The germline V and J ends were trimmed by 3 bases and 0 bases, with 15 bases remaining between them. Germline CDR1 is ENHRY and CDR2 is SYGVKD. The CDR3: CAISDPSQGSSYNEQFF. As DNA, the CDR3 is TGTGCCATCAGTGACCCATCGCAGGGGAGCTCCTACAATGAGCAGTTCTTC.

This chain uses TRBV7-2 with TRBJ2-5, with D possibly matching TRBD2 (6 bases). Germline loops: CDR1 SGHTA, CDR2 FQGNSA. The CDR3 is 15 residues long. Trimming removed 1 base at V and 2 bases at J, with 11 bases between. In nucleotides, the CDR3 is TGTGCCAGCAGCTTAGATCCCCTAGCGCAAGAGACCCAGTACTTC. Encoded protein: CASSLDPLAQETQYF.

The V and J genes are TRBV10-1 and TRBJ2-1; D is perhaps TRBD1 (5 bases). With 8 bases removed from V and 8 bases from J, the gap between germline ends came to 16 bases. Germline CDR1 is WNHNN and CDR2 is SYGVQD (reference sequence). The CDR3 has 13 amino acids. This CDR3 reads CASGPSGSDEQFF. In DNA, the CDR3 is TGCGCCAGCGGCCCGTCAGGGTCCGATGAGCAGTTCTTC.

V is TRBV5-6 and J is TRBJ2-1; D call uncertain. The CDR3 covers 12 residues. CDR1 is SGHDT, CDR2 YYEEEE, per germline. The ends were cut back, 1 base at V and 6 bases at J, with 5 bases in the middle. The CDR3 here is CASSLYGNEQFF. The CDR3 DNA sequence: TGTGCCAGCAGCTTGTACGGCAATGAGCAGTTCTTC.

V gene TRBV7-8 combines with J gene TRBJ2-4, with D maybe TRBD2 (6 bases). V shed 2 bases and J shed 2 bases, with 13 bases lying between them. The germline gives CDR1 SGHVS, CDR2 FQNEAQ. The CDR3 is 16 amino acids. The CDR3 coding sequence is TGTGCCAGCAGCTTACGGCCCGGGAGTTCCAAAAACATTCAGTACTTC. Amino acid sequence: CASSLRPGSSKNIQYF.

V usage is TRBV6-5 and J usage is TRBJ1-1; D call uncertain. V gave up 1 base and J gave up 4 bases, with 4 bases separating them. Per the germline V gene, CDR1 is MNHEY and CDR2 is SVGAGI. The CDR3 has 12 amino acids. CDR3 nucleotides: TGTGCCAGCAGTTACTACGGCACTGAAGCTTTCTTT. Translating it yields CASSYYGTEAFF.

The rearrangement links TRBV15 to TRBJ2-2; 9 bases map to TRBD2. Germline-derived CDR1 and CDR2 are LNHNV and YYDKDF (reference sequence). Trimming at V came to 0 bases and at J to 1 base, leaving 3 bases not matched to a gene. This CDR3 is 17 amino acids long. CDR3 protein: CATSRDRREGNTGELFF. CDR3 DNA: TGTGCCACCAGCAGAGATAGGCGGGAGGGGAACACCGGGGAGCTGTTTTTT.

The chain employs TRBV9 and TRBJ2-3; TRBD2 agrees at 14 bases. This CDR3 contains 18 residues. V lost 0 bases to trimming and J lost 0 bases; unmatched junction nucleotides: 3. In germline, CDR1 is SGDLS, CDR2 YYNGEE. The CDR3 reads CASSVEGTSGGSTDTQYF. The CDR3 DNA follows: TGTGCCAGCAGCGTAGAAGGGACTAGCGGGGGTAGCACAGATACGCAGTATTTT.

V usage is TRBV27 and J usage is TRBJ2-7, with no clear D. Trimming left V 3 bases short and J 2 bases short, with 17 bases between. The CDR3 consists of 16 residues. Germline values: CDR1 MNHEY, CDR2 SMNVEV (reference sequence). The CDR3 bases are TGTGCCAGCAGTTTCAGATCGTACGATCCAACCTACGAGCAGTACTTC. Translating it yields CASSFRSYDPTYEQYF.

J is TRBJ2-3 and V is TRBV27; D call uncertain. Trimming left V 2 bases short and J 0 bases short, with 9 bases between. The CDR3 loop spans 15 amino acids. Germline loops: CDR1 MNHEY, CDR2 SMNVEV (reference sequence). The CDR3 nucleotides are TGTGCCAGCAGTTTACGCCCGTGGAGCACAGATACGCAGTATTTT. Translation gives CASSLRPWSTDTQYF.

The chain has TRBV11-2 and TRBJ2-7, with 8 bases that match TRBD2. Germline assignment: CDR1 SGHAT and CDR2 FQNNGV. This CDR3 spans 15 amino acids. V trimming: 5 bases; J trimming: 5 bases; junction bases outside the gene matches: 11. CDR3 DNA: TGTGCCAGCAGCCAACGGACTAGCTTTTTGGACGAGCAGTACTTC. Translated, it gives CASSQRTSFLDEQYF.

The rearrangement joins TRBV5-5 to TRBJ2-7; 8 bases fit TRBD1. The ends lost 0 bases at V and 3 bases at J; junction bases unmatched: 5. This CDR3 has 15 amino acids. The germline CDR1 and CDR2 sequences are SGHKS and YYEKEE (reference sequence). The CDR3: CASSLGPDRDYEQYF. DNA for the CDR3: TGTGCCAGCAGCTTGGGACCGGACAGGGACTACGAGCAGTACTTC. Together with reference TRBV5-5 and TRBJ2-7, the CDR3 gives the full variable domain: DAGVTQSPTHLIKTRGQQVTLRCSPISGHKSVSWYQQVLGQGPQFIFQYYEKEERGRGNFPDRFSARQFPNYSSELNVNALLLGDSALYLCASSLGPDRDYEQYFGPGTRLTVT.

The J gene is TRBJ2-3, the V gene TRBV27; tentative D call: TRBD2 (7 bases). This CDR3 region has 18 residues. Trimming left V 2 bases short and J 0 bases short, with 18 bases between. The germline V gene encodes CDR1 MNHEY and CDR2 SMNVEV (reference sequence). The CDR3 DNA sequence: TGTGCCAGCAGTTTAAAGAGTCGGAGCGGGACAAGCACAGATACGCAGTATTTT. The encoded protein is CASSLKSRSGTSTDTQYF.

The chain is built from TRBV4-2 and TRBJ2-7; 7 bases agree with TRBD2. With 1 base clipped from V and 0 bases from J, the junction kept 6 bases outside the gene matches. Germline lookup yields CDR1 LGHNA and CDR2 YNFKEQ. CDR3 length equals 16 residues. The DNA of the CDR3 is TGTGCCAGCAGCCAAGGACTAGCCGGAGACTCCTACGAGCAGTACTTC. It encodes CASSQGLAGDSYEQYF.

This clone was seen only once. The chain has TRBV13 and TRBJ2-7, with 7 bases that match TRBD1. The CDR3 length is 14 residues. V shed 3 bases, J shed 2 bases, and the junction held 4 bases outside the gene matches. Germline CDR1 reads PRHDT; CDR2 reads FYEKMQ (reference sequence). DNA for the CDR3: TGTGCCAGCAGCTTGAACAGGGGACCCTACGAGCAGTACTTC. This translates into CASSLNRGPYEQYF.

The chain carries TRBV2 and TRBJ2-3; D is uncertain. Between the trimmed V and J ends, which lost 2 bases and 5 bases, there was a span of 5 bases. CDR3 length: 12 amino acids. The V gene's germline CDR1 is SNHLY and CDR2 FYNNEI. The DNA of the CDR3 is TGTGCCAGCAGTGAATCGGTAGATACGCAGTATTTT. Translation gives CASSESVDTQYF.